This T cell receptor beta chain originates from a study of T-cell memory formation after mild COVID-19. This clonotype occurred many times. The CDR3 has 15 amino acids. The germline gives CDR1 MNHNY, CDR2 SVGAGI (reference sequence). Trimming left V 0 bases short and J 0 bases short, with 6 bases between. From the 5' RACE reads, TCRdb called clonotypes with MiXCR, one entry per CDR3 protein. Counted here are 220,000 or so distinct CDR3 sequences, approximately 10% occurring once; the ten biggest clones make up roughly 4%. The chain couples TRBV6-6 to TRBJ1-5; D remains ambiguous. Specimen: PBMCs or a T cell subset sorted from them (not recorded which). The TCR originated in a young man who had mild COVID-19 (a few samples of this study predate the infection). Cell type and time point are not known. CDR3 sequence reads: CASSYSSNSNQPQHF. The CDR3 region has the DNA TGTGCCAGCAGTTACTCGTCAAATAGCAATCAGCCCCAGCATTTT.